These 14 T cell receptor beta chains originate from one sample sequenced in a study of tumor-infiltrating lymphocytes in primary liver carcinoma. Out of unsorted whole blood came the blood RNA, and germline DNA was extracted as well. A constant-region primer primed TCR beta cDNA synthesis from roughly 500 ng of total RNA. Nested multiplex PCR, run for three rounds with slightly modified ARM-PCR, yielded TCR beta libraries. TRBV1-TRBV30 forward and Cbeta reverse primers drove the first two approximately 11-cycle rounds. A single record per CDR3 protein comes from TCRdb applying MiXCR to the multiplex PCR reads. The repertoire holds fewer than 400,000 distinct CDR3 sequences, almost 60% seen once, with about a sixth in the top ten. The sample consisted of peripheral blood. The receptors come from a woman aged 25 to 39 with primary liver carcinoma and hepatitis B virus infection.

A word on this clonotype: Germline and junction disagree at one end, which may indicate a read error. The CDR3 here is CSVVARIGELFF. As DNA, the CDR3 is TGTAGCGTTGTAGCTCGCATCGGGGAGTTGTTTTTT. J is TRBJ2-2 and V is TRBV29-1; D might be TRBD2 (5 bases). The CDR3 covers 12 residues. CDR1 SQVTM and CDR2 ANQGSEA come from the germline V gene.

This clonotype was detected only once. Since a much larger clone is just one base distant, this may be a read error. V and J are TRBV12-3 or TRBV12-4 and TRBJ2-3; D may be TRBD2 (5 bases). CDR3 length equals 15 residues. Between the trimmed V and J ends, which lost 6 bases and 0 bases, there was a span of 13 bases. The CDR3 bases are TGTGCCAGCAGCCGCCGGACGGGAAGCACAGATACGCAGTATTTT. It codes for CASSRRTGSTDTQYF.

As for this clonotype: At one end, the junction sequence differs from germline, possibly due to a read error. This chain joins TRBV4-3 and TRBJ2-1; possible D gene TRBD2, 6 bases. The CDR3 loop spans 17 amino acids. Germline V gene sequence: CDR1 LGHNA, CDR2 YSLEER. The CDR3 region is CAISQGAGTSSYNEQFF. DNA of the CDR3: TGCGCCATCAGCCAAGGTGCGGGAACGAGCTCCTACAATGAGCAGTTCTTC.

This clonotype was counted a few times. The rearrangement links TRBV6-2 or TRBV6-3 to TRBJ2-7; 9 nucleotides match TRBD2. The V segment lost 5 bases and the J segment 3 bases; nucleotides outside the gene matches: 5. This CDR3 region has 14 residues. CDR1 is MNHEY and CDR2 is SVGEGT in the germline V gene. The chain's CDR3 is CASSAASGNYEQYF. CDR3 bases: TGTGCCAGCAGTGCCGCTAGCGGGAACTACGAGCAGTACTTC.

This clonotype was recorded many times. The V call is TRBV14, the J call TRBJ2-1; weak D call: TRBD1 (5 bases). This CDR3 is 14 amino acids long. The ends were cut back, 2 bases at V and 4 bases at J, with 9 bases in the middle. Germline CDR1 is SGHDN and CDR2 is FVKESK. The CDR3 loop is CASSQQGPYNEQFF. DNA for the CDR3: TGTGCCAGCAGCCAACAGGGTCCGTACAATGAGCAGTTCTTC.

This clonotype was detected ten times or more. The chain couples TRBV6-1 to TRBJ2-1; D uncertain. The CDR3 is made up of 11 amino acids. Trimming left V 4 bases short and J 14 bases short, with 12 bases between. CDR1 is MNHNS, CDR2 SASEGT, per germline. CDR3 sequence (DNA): TGTGCCAGCAGTGTTTCCCAATTGGAGTTCTTC. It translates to CASSVSQLEFF.

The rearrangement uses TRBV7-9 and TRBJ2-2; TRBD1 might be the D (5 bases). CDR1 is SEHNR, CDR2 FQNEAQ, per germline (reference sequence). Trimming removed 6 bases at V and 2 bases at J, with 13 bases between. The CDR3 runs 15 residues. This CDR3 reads CASSYRDRNTGELFF. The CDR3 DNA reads TGTGCCAGCAGTTACCGAGACAGAAACACCGGGGAGCTGTTTTTT.

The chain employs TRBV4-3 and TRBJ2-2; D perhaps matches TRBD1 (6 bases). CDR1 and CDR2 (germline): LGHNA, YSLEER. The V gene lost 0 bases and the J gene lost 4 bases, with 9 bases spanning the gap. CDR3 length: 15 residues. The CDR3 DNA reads TGCGCCAGCAGCCAAGACGGCAGGGGCACCGGGGAGCTGTTTTTT. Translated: CASSQDGRGTGELFF.

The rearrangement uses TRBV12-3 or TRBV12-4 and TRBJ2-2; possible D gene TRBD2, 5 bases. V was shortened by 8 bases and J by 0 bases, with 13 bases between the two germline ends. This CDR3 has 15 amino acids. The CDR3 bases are TGTGCCAGCCGGAGGTGGGGTACGAACACCGGGGAGCTGTTTTTT. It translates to CASRRWGTNTGELFF.

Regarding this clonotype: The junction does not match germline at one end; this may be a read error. CDR3 bases: TGCGCCAGTAGTATCAGGGGGCACACCGGGGAGCTGTTTTTT. Protein: CASSIRGHTGELFF. The rearrangement links TRBV19 to TRBJ2-2; 8 bases line up with TRBD1. Germline V CDR1 and CDR2: LNHDA, SQIVND (reference sequence). The CDR3 runs 14 residues.

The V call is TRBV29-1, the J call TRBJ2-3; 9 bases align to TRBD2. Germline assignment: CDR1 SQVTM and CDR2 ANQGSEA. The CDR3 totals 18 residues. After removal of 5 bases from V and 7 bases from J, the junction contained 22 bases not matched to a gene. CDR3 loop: CSVTKPTLAGASTNTQYF. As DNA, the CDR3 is TGCAGCGTTACGAAACCTACCTTAGCGGGAGCCTCGACAAATACGCAGTATTTT.

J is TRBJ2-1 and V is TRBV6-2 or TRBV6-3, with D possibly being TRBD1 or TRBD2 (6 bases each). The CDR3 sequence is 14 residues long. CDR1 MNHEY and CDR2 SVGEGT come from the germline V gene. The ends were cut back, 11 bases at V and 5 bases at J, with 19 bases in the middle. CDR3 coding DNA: TGTGCCGGCGAACGGGACTGGGGGCACAATGAGCAGTTCTTC. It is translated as CAGERDWGHNEQFF.

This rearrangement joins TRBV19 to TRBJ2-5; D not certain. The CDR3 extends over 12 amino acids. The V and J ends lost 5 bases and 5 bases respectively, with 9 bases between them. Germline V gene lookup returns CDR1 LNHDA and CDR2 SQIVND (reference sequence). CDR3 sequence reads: CASSAPRETQYF. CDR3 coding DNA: TGTGCCAGTAGTGCACCTCGGGAGACCCAGTACTTC.

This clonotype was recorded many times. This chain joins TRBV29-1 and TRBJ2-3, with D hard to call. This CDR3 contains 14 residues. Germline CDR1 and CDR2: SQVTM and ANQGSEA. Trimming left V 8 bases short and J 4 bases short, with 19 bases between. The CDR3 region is CSPRSESVADTQYF. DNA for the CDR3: TGCAGCCCCCGCTCAGAAAGCGTTGCAGATACGCAGTATTTT.